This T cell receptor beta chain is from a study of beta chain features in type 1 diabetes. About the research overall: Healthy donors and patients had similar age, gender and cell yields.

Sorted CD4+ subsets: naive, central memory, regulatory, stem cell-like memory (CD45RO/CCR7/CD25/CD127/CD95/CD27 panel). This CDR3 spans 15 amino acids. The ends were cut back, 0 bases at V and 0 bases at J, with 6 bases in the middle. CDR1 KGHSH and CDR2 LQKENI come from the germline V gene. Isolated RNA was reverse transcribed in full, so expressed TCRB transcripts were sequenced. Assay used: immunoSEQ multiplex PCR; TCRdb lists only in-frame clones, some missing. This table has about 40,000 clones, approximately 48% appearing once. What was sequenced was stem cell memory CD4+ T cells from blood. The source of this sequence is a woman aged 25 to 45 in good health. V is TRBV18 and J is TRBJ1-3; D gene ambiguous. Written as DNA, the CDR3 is TGTGCCAGCTCACCACCATCCAGCTCTGGAAACACCATATATTTT. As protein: CASSPPSSSGNTIYF.